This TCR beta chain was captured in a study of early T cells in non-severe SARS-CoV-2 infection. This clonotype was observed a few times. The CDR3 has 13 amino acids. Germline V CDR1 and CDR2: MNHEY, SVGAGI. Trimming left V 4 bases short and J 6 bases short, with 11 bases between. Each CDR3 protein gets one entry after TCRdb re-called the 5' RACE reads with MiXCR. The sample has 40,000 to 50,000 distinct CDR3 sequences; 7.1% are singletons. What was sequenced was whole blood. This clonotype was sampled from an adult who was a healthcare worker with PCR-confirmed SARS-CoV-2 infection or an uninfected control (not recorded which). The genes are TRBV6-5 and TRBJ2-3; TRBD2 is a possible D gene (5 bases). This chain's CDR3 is CASSSGLLDTQYF. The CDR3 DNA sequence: TGTGCCAGCAGTTCAGGACTCTTGGATACGCAGTATTTT.